This entry lists 7 T cell receptor beta chains sequenced from one sample in a study of spatial heterogeneity in lung cancer. TCRdb reprocessed the 5' RACE reads with MiXCR, giving one entry per CDR3 protein. The sample includes over 2,500 distinct CDR3 sequences, more than 3% seen only once; the top ten take 16%. Noted time point: sample taken at primary tumor resection. Sequencing was performed on lung tissue, taken at surgery. These receptors were obtained from a human donor with early-stage non-small cell lung cancer.

This clonotype is classed as large. This beta chain is an off-target read within a library intended for alpha chains, so its frequency means little. CDR3 protein: CASSQGRGIGNNEQFF. The CDR3 coding sequence is TGCGCCAGCAGCCAAGGGCGGGGGATCGGAAACAATGAGCAGTTCTTC. The rearrangement joins TRBV4-3 to TRBJ2-1, with 7 bases identical to TRBD2. The CDR3 has 16 amino acids. Unmatched junction bases numbered 8, after V lost 1 base and J lost 5 bases. CDR1 and CDR2 (germline): LGHNA, YSLEER.

As regards this clonotype: The library was built for alpha chains, so this beta chain is an off-target read and its size means little. The chain recombines TRBV12-3 or TRBV12-4 with TRBJ2-5; D is uncertain. This CDR3 is 13 amino acids long. Trimming cost V 1 base and J 4 bases, with 7 bases left between them. The CDR3 nucleotides are TGTGCCAGCAGTTTAGGGGCAGGAGAGACCCAGTACTTC. It encodes CASSLGAGETQYF.

Worth noting for this clonotype: As an off-target read in a library built for alpha chains, this beta chain has a frequency of little significance. CDR3 protein: CASSPWAANYGYTF. The CDR3 coding sequence is TGTGCCAGCAGCCCCTGGGCGGCAAACTATGGCTACACCTTC. The V gene is TRBV28, the J gene TRBJ1-2; unclear D gene. Germline loops: CDR1 MDHEN, CDR2 SYDVKM. V lost 6 bases to trimming and J lost 2 bases, with 13 bases between them. This CDR3 has 14 amino acids.

This clonotype was detected many times. This beta chain is a stray read from a library made for alpha chains; its abundance is not meaningful. The chain recombines TRBV6-6 with TRBJ1-5; D is possibly TRBD1 (5 bases). The CDR3 is made up of 15 amino acids. V was pared by 0 bases and J by 5 bases, with 11 bases between. CDR1 is MNHNY and CDR2 is SVGAGI in the germline V gene (reference sequence). CDR3 protein: CASSYSIGEDQPQHF. The DNA of the CDR3 is TGTGCCAGCAGTTACTCGATAGGGGAGGATCAGCCCCAGCATTTT.

In this sample, this clonotype is medium-sized. This beta chain came through as a stray read in a library set up for alpha chains, and its size says little. V is TRBV6-5 and J is TRBJ2-5; the D call may be TRBD1 or TRBD2 (5 bases each). Trimming removed 6 bases from V and 2 bases from J, with 16 bases in between. The CDR3 spans 15 residues. Per the germline V gene, CDR1 is MNHEY and CDR2 is SVGAGI. The CDR3 sequence: CASRNAGTVQETQYF. CDR3 bases: TGTGCCAGCAGGAACGCCGGGACGGTGCAAGAGACCCAGTACTTC.

This clonotype was counted many times. This beta chain is an unintended read in a library built for alpha chains; its size means little. CDR3 sequence: CASSLGTGFYGYTF. The CDR3 DNA reads TGTGCCAGCAGCTTGGGGACAGGATTCTATGGCTACACCTTC. The chain joins TRBV7-9 to TRBJ1-2, with TRBD1 matching over 8 bases. In germline, CDR1 is SEHNR, CDR2 FQNEAQ (reference sequence). This CDR3 has 14 residues. After removal of 3 bases from V and 4 bases from J, the junction contained 4 bases not matched to a gene. Full variable domain (remainder filled in from reference TRBV7-9 and TRBJ1-2): DTGVSQNPRHKITKRGQNVTFRCDPISEHNRLYWYRQTLGQGPEFLTYFQNEAQLEKSRLLSDRFSAERPKGSFSTLEIQRTEQGDSAMYLCASSLGTGFYGYTFGSGTRLTVV.

This clonotype occurred a few times. This beta chain was picked up by a library intended for alpha chains and is off target, so its count carries little meaning. The gene calls are TRBV20-1 and TRBJ2-5, with D maybe TRBD2 (5 bases). The CDR3 covers 13 residues. From germline, CDR1 is DFQATT and CDR2 SNEGSKA (reference sequence). The V end was cut by 2 bases, the J end by 1 base, with 8 bases between. Here the CDR3 DNA reads TGCAGTGCTAGATTAGCGAGCCAAGAGACCCAGTACTTC. It specifies CSARLASQETQYF.